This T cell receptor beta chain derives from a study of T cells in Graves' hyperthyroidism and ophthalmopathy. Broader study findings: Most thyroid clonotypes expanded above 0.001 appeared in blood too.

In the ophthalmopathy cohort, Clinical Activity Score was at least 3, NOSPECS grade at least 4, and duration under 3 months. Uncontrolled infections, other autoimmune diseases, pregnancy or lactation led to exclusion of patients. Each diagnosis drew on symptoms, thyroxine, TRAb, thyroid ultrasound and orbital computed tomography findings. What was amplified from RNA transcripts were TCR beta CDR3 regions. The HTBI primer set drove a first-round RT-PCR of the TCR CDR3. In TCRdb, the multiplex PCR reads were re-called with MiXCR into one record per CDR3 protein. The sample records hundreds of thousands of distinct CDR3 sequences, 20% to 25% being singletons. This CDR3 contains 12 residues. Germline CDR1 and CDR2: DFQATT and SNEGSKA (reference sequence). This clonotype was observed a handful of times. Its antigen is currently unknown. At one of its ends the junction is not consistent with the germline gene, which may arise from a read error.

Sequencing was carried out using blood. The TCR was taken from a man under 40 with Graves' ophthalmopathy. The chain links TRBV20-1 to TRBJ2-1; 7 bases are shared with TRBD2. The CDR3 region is CRASGIYNEQFF. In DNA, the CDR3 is TGCAGGGCTAGCGGCATCTACAATGAGCAGTTCTTC.